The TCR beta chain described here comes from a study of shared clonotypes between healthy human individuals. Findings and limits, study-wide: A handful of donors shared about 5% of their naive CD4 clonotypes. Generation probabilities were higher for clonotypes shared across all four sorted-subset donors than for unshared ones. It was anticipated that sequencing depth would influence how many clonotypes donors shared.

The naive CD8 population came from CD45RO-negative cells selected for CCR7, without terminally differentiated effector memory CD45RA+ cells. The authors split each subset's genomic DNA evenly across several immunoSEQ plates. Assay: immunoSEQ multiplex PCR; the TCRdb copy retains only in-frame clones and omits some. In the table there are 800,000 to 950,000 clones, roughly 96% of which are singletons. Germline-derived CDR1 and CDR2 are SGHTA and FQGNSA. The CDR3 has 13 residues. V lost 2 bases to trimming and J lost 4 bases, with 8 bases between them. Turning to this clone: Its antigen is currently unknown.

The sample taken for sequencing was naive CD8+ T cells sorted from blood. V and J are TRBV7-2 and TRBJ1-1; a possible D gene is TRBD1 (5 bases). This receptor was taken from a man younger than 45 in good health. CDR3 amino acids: CASSLTGTTEAFF. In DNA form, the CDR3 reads TGTGCCAGCAGCTTAACGGGGACCACTGAAGCTTTCTTT.